This T cell receptor beta chain was profiled in a study of blood T cell repertoires in COVID-19. Study information: The samples span acute and convalescent COVID-19 from the United States, Italy and Spain. Sources were T cells, B-cell-depleted T cells, or PBMCs; the material itself was cDNA or gDNA.

Per the original data handling: Counts of nucleated cells, estimated from reference gene primer amplification, were obtained. Assay used: immunoSEQ multiplex PCR; TCRdb lists only in-frame clones, some missing. V, J and clone size derive from that table, while D and trimming were established from the DNA sequence. The table lists about 190,000 clones, 70% to 85% of them singletons, with about 4.9% in the top ten. Trimming removed 3 bases at V and 3 bases at J, with 9 bases between. The CDR3 runs 14 residues. Germline V lookup: CDR1 MDHEN, CDR2 SYDVKM. The receptor comes from a woman aged 25 to 39 with acute or convalescent COVID-19. The rearrangement uses TRBV28 and TRBJ1-5; D perhaps matches TRBD1 (5 bases). The sequenced material came from peripheral blood. CDR3 nucleotide sequence: TGTGCCAGCAGTTTCCCAGGGAACAATCAGCCCCAGCATTTT. Protein sequence: CASSFPGNNQPQHF.